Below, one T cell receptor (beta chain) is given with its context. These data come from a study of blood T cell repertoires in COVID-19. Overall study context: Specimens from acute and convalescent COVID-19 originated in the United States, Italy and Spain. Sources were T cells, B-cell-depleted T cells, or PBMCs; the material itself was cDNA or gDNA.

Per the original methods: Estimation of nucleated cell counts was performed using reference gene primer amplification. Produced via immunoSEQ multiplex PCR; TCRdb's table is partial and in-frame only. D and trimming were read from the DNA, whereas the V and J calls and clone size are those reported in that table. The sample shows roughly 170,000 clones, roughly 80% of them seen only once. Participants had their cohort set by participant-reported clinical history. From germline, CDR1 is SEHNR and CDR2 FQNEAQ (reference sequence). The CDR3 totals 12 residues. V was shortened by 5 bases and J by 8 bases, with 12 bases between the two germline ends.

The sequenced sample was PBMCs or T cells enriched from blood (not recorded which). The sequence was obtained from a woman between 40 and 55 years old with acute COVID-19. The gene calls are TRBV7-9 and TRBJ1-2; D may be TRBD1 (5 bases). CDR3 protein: CASSARDLGYTF. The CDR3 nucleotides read TGTGCCAGCAGCGCCAGGGATTTAGGCTACACCTTC. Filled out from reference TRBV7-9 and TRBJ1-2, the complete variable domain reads DTGVSQNPRHKITKRGQNVTFRCDPISEHNRLYWYRQTLGQGPEFLTYFQNEAQLEKSRLLSDRFSAERPKGSFSTLEIQRTEQGDSAMYLCASSARDLGYTFGSGTRLTVV.